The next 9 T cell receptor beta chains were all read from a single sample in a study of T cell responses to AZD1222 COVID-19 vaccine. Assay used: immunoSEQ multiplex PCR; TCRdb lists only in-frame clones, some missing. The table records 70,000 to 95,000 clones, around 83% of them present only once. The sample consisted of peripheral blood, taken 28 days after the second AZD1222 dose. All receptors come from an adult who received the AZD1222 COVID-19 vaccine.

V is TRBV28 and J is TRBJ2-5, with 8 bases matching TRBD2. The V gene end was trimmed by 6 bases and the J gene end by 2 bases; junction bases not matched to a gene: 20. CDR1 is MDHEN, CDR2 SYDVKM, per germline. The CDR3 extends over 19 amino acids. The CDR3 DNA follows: TGTGCCAGCAGCTCTCCGCGGGCTAGCGGGTTGGGGAGGCAAGAGACCCAGTACTTC. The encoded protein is CASSSPRASGLGRQETQYF.

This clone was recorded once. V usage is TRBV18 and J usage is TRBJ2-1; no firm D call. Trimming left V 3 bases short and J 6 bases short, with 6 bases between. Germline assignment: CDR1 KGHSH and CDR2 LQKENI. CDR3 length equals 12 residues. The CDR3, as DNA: TGTGCCAGCTCACCCTTTGGCAATGAGCAGTTCTTC. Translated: CASSPFGNEQFF.

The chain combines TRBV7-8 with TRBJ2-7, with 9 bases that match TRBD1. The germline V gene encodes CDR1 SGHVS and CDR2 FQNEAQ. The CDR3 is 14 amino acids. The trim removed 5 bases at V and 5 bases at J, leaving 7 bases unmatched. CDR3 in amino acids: CASSPGTGWDEQYF. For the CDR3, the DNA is TGTGCCAGCAGCCCCGGGACAGGGTGGGACGAGCAGTACTTC.

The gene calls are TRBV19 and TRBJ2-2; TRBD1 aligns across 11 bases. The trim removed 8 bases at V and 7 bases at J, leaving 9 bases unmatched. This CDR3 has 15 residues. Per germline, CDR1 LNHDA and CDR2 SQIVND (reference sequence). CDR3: CASLRGQGVGGELFF. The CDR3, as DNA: TGTGCCAGTCTCCGGGGACAGGGGGTAGGCGGGGAGCTGTTTTTT.

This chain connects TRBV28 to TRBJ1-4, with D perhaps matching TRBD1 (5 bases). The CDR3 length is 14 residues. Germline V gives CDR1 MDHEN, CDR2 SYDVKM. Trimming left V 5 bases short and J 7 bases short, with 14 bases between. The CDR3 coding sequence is TGTGCCAGCAGTGGACATGGGATGGGTGAAAAACTGTTTTTT. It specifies CASSGHGMGEKLFF.

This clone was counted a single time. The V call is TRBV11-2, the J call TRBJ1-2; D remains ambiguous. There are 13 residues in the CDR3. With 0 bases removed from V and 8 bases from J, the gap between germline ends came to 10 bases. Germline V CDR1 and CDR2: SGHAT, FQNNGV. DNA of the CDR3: TGTGCCAGCAGCTTAGACAGCCTAGGAGGCTACACCTTC. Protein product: CASSLDSLGGYTF.

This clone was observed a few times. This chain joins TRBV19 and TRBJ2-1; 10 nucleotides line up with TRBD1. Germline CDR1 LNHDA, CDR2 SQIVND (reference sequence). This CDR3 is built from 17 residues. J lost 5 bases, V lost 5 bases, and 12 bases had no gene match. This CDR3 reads CASSPPLGQGTHNEQFF. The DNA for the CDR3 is TGTGCCAGTAGTCCGCCTCTGGGACAGGGGACCCACAATGAGCAGTTCTTC.

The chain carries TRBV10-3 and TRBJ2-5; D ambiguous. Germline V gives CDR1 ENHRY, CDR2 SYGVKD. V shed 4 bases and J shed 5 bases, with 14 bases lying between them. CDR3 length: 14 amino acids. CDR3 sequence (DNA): TGTGCCATCAGTGGGGGATATACGCCGGAGACCCAGTACTTC. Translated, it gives CAISGGYTPETQYF.

The CDR3 region is CASSERSGGSTGELFF. Written as DNA, the CDR3 is TGTGCCAGCAGTGAGAGGTCGGGAGGGAGCACCGGGGAGCTGTTTTTT. The chain recombines TRBV25-1 with TRBJ2-2; 8 bases match TRBD2. This CDR3 is 16 amino acids long. In germline, CDR1 is MGHDK, CDR2 SYGVNS. Trimming at V came to 3 bases and at J to 4 bases, leaving 7 bases not matched to a gene.